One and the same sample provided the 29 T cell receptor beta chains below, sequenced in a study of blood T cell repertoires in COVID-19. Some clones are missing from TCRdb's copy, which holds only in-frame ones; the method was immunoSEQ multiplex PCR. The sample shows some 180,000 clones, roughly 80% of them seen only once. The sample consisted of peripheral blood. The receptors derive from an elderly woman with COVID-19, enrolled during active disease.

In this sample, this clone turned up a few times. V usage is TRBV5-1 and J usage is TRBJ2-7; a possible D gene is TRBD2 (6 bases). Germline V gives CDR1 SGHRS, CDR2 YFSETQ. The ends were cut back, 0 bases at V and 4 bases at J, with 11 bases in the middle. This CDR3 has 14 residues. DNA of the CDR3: TGCGCCAGCAGCTTGGTCCCGGGGGAATACGAGCAGTACTTC. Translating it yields CASSLVPGEYEQYF.

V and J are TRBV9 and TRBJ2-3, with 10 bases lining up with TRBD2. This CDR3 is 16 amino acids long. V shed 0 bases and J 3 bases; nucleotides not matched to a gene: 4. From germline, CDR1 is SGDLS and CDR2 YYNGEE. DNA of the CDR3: TGTGCCAGCAGCGTAGGAGAACTAGCGGGGACAGATACGCAGTATTTT. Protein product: CASSVGELAGTDTQYF. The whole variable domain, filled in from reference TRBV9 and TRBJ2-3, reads DSGVTQTPKHLITATGQRVTLRCSPRSGDLSVYWYQQSLDQGLQFLIQYYNGEERAKGNILERFSAQQFPDLHSELNLSSLELGDSALYFCASSVGELAGTDTQYFGPGTRLTVL.

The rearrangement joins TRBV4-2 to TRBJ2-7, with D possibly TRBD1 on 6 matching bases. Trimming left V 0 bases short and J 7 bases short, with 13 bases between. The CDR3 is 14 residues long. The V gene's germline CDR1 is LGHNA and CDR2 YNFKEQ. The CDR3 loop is CASSQDRGRREQYF. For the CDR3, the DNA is TGTGCCAGCAGCCAAGACAGGGGCCGGCGAGAGCAGTACTTC.

The CDR3 nucleotides read TGTGCCAGTAGGATACAGGGTTCTAATGAAAAACTGTTTTTT. Translation gives CASRIQGSNEKLFF. V is TRBV19 and J is TRBJ1-4; possibly TRBD1 for D (6 bases). Germline values: CDR1 LNHDA, CDR2 SQIVND (reference sequence). Trimming removed 6 bases from V and 3 bases from J, with 11 bases in between. The CDR3 contains 14 residues.

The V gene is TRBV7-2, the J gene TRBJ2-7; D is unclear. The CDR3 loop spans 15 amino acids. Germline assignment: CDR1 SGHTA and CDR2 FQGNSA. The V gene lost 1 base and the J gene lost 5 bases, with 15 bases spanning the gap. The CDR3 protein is CASSLGPLEKDEQYF. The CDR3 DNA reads TGTGCCAGCAGCTTAGGGCCGCTAGAGAAGGACGAGCAGTACTTC.

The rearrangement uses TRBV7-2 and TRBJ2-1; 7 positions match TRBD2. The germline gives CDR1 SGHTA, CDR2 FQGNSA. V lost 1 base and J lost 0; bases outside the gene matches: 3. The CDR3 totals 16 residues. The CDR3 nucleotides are TGTGCCAGCAGCTTAGGGCGGGGGAGCTCCTACAATGAGCAGTTCTTC. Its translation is CASSLGRGSSYNEQFF.

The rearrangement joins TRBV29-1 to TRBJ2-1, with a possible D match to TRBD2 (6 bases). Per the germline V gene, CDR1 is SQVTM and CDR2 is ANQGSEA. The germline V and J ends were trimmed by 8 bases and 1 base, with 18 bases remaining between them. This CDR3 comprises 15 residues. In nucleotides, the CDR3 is TGCAGCTCCAATGGGGGGATTAATTCCTACAATGAGCAGTTCTTC. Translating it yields CSSNGGINSYNEQFF.

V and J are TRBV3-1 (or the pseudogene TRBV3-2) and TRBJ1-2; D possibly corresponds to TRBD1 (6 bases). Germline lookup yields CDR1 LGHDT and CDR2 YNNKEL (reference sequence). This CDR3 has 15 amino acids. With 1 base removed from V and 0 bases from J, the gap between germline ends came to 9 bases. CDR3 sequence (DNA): TGTGCCAGCAGCCAAGGACAGGCTACTAACTATGGCTACACCTTC. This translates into CASSQGQATNYGYTF.

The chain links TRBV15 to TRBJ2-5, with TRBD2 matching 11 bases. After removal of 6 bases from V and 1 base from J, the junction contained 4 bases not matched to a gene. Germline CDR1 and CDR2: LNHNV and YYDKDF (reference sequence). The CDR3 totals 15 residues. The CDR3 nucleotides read TGTGCCACCAGTCGACTAGCGGGGCCCCAAGAGACCCAGTACTTC. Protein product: CATSRLAGPQETQYF.

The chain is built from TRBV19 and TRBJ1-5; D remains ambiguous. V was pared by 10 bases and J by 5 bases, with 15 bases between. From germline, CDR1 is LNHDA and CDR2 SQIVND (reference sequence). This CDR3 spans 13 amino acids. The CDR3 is CATRGLDYQPQHF. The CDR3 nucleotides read TGTGCCACCCGTGGGCTGGATTATCAGCCCCAGCATTTT. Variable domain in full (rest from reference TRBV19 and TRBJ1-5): DGGITQSPKYLFRKEGQNVTLSCEQNLNHDAMYWYRQDPGQGLRLIYYSQIVNDFQKGDIAEGYSVSREKKESFPLTVTSAQKNPTAFYLCATRGLDYQPQHFGDGTRLSIL.

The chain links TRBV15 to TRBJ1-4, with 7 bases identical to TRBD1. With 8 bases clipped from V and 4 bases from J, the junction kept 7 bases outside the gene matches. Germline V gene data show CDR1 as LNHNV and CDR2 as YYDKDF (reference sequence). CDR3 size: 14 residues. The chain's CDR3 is CATQRGQNNEKLFF. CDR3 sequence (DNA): TGTGCCACCCAGAGGGGACAGAATAATGAAAAACTGTTTTTT.

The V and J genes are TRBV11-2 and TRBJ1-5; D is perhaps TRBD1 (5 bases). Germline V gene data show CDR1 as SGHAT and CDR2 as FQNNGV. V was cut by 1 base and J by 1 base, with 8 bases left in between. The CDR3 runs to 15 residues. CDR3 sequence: CASSLGRGSNQPQHF. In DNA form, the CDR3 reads TGTGCCAGCAGCTTAGGGAGGGGAAGCAATCAGCCCCAGCATTTT.

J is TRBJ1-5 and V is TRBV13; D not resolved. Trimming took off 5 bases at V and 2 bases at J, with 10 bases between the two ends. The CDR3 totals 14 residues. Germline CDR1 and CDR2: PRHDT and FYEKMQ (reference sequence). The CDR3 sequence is CASSLGSGNQPQHF. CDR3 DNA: TGTGCCAGCAGCCTCGGTAGCGGCAATCAGCCCCAGCATTTT.

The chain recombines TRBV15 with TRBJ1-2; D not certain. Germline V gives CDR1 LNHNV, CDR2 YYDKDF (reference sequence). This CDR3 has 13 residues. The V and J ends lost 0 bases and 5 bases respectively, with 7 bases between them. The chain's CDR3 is CATSRDGQYGYTF. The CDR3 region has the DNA TGTGCCACCAGCAGAGATGGCCAGTATGGCTACACCTTC.

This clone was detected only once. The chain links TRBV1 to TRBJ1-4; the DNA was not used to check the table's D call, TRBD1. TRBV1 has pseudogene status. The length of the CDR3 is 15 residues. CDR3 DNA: TGCACCAGCAGCCACGTTTTGACAGCAAGTCCAAAACTGTTTTTT. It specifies CTSSHVLTASPKLFF.

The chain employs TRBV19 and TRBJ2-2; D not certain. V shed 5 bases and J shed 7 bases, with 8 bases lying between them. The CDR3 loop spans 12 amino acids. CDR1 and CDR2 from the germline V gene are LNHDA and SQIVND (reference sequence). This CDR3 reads CASSVYSGELFF. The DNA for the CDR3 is TGTGCCAGTAGTGTCTATAGCGGGGAGCTGTTTTTT.

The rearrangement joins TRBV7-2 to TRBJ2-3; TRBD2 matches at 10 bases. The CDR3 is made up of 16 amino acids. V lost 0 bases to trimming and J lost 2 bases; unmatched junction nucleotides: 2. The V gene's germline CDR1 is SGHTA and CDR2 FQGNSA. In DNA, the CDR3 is TGTGCCAGCAGCTTAGCTAGCGGGGGGCTCACAGATACGCAGTATTTT. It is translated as CASSLASGGLTDTQYF.

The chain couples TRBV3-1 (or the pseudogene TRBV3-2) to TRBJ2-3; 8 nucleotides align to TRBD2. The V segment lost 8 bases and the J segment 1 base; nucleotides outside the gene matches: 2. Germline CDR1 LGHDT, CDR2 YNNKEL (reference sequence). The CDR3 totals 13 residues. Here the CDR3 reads CASGRGGTDTQYF. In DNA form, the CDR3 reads TGTGCCAGCGGGCGGGGGGGCACAGATACGCAGTATTTT.

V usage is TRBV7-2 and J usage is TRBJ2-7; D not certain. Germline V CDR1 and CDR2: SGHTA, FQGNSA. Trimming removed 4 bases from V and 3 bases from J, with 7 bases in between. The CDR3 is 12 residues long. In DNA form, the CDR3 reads TGTGCCAGCAGCTCCCCGGGCTACGAGCAGTACTTC. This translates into CASSSPGYEQYF.

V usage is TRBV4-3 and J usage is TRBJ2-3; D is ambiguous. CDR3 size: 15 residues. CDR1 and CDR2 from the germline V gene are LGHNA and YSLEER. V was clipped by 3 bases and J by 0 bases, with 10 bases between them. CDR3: CASSHSGLSTDTQYF. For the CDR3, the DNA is TGCGCCAGCAGCCATTCCGGTCTTAGCACAGATACGCAGTATTTT.

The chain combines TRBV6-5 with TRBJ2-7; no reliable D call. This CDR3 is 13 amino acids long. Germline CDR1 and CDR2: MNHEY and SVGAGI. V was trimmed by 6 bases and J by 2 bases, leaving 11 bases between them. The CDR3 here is CASRRLGAYEQYF. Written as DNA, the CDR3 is TGTGCCAGCAGAAGACTGGGTGCCTACGAGCAGTACTTC.

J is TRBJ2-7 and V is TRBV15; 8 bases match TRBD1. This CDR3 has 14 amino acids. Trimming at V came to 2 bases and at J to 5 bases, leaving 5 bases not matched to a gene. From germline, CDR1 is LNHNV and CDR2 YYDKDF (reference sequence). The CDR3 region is CATSRSQGAHEQYF. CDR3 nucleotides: TGTGCCACCAGCAGATCTCAGGGGGCCCACGAGCAGTACTTC.

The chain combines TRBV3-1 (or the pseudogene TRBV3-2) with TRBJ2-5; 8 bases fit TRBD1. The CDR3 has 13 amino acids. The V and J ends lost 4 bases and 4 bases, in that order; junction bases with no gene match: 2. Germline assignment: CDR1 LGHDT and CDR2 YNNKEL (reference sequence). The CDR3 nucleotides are TGTGCCAGCAGCCCCGGACAGGGAGAGACCCAGTACTTC. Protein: CASSPGQGETQYF.

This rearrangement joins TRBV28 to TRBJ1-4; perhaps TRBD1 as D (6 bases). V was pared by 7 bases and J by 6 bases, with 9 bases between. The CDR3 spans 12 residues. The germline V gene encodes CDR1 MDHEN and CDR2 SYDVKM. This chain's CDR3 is CASTAGDEKLFF. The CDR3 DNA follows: TGTGCCAGCACGGCAGGGGATGAAAAACTGTTTTTT.

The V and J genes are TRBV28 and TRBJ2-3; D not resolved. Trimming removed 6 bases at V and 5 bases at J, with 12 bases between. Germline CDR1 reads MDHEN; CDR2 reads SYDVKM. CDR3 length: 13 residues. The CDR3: CASSRPERDTQYF. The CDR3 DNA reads TGTGCCAGCAGCCGGCCTGAGCGAGATACGCAGTATTTT.

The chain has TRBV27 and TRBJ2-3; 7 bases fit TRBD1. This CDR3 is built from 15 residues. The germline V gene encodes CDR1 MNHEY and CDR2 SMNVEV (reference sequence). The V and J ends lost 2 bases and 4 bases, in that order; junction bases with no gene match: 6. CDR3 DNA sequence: TGTGCCAGCAGTTTAGGCCCAGGGACAGCAGATACGCAGTATTTT. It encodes CASSLGPGTADTQYF.

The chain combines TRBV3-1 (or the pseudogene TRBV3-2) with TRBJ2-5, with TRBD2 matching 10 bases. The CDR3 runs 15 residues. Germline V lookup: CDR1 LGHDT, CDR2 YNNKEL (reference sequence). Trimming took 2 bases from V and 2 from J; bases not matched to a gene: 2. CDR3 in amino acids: CASSQQAGGQETQYF. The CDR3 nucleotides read TGTGCCAGCAGCCAACAAGCGGGAGGGCAAGAGACCCAGTACTTC.

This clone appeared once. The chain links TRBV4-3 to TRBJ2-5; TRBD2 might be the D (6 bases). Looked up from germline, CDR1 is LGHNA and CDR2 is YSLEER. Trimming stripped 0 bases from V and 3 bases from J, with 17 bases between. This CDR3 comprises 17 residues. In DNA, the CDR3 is TGCGCCAGCAGCCAAGATCGTTATCGGACTATAGAAGAGACCCAGTACTTC. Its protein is CASSQDRYRTIEETQYF.

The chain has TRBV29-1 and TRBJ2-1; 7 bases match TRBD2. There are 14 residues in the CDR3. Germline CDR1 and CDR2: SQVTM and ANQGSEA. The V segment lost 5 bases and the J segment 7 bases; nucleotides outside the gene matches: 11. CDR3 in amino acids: CSVQREAPPNEQFF. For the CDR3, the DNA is TGCAGCGTTCAACGGGAGGCTCCCCCGAATGAGCAGTTCTTC.